This is a list of T cell receptor beta chains from one sample in a study of beta chain features in type 1 diabetes. Libraries were prepared by immunoSEQ multiplex PCR; TCRdb keeps only in-frame clonotypes and omits some of them. The table records some 350,000 clones, over 9% of them present only once. Material for sequencing was central memory CD4+ T cells from blood. These receptors originate from a man in his thirties or forties with type 1 diabetes. The CDR3 runs from the conserved cysteine through the conserved F or W. A D gene is named only where the DNA matches it firmly. Clone size is shown for a subset of rows, as once, few, many or a class of expanded clone.

d_call clone_size j_call v_call cdr3_aa cdr3_nt
. many TRBJ2-4 TRBV28 CASSYYGLAKNIQYF TGTGCCAGCAGTTACTACGGGCTAGCCAAAAACATTCAGTACTTC
. few TRBJ2-5 TRBV7-9 CASSLNQETQYF TGTGCCAGCAGCTTGAACCAAGAGACCCAGTACTTC
. few TRBJ2-7 TRBV19 CASRQAGSSYEQYF TGTGCCAGTAGGCAAGCGGGTAGCTCCTACGAGCAGTACTTC
TRBD2 few TRBJ2-1 TRBV19 CASSLSSGDVGNEQFF TGTGCCAGTAGTCTTTCTAGCGGGGATGTGGGTAATGAGCAGTTCTTC
. . TRBJ1-1 TRBV27 CASSFRDRDTEAFF TGTGCCAGCAGTTTTAGGGATCGGGACACTGAAGCTTTCTTT
. many TRBJ1-2 TRBV10-2 CASSETGGYGYTF TGCGCCAGCAGTGAGACCGGGGGGTATGGCTACACCTTC
TRBD2 few TRBJ2-7 TRBV7-3 CASSLIAGVTYEQYF TGTGCCAGCAGCTTAATAGCGGGAGTTACCTACGAGCAGTACTTC
. few TRBJ1-3 TRBV6-4 CASSQGYGNTIYF TGTGCCAGCAGTCAGGGATATGGAAACACCATATATTTT
. few TRBJ2-7 TRBV7-8 CASSSPGRDTEF TGTGCCAGCAGCTCCCCAGGCCGGGACACCGAATTC
. many TRBJ1-2 TRBV28 CASRPTGIYYGYTF TGTGCCAGCAGACCTACAGGGATCTACTATGGCTACACCTTC
. . TRBJ2-5 TRBV5-1 CASSYMDGQERTQYF TGCGCCAGCAGCTATATGGACGGACAAGAGCGGACCCAGTACTTC
. many TRBJ2-3 TRBV2 CASSERLLGDFLPDTQYF TGTGCCAGCAGTGAAAGGTTACTTGGGGACTTCCTACCAGATACGCAGTATTTT
. . TRBJ2-7 TRBV9 CASSVGGDSYEQYF TGTGCCAGCAGCGTAGGGGGAGACTCCTACGAGCAGTACTTC
. . TRBJ2-7 TRBV5-1 CASSLESNRGGRTYEQYF TGCGCCAGCAGCTTGGAGTCTAACAGGGGAGGAAGGACCTACGAGCAGTACTTC
. few TRBJ2-1 TRBV7-2 CASSREGPHEQFF TGTGCCAGCAGCCGAGAGGGGCCCCATGAGCAGTTCTTC
TRBD2 . TRBJ2-7 TRBV27 CASSLWASGRAEAEQYF TGTGCCAGCAGTTTATGGGCTAGCGGGAGGGCCGAAGCCGAGCAGTACTTC
. few TRBJ1-2 TRBV27 CASSPRQDYGYTF TGTGCCAGCAGTCCTAGACAGGACTATGGCTACACCTTC
TRBD2 . TRBJ2-7 TRBV28 CASPGGSSDEQYF TGTGCCAGCCCTGGCGGGAGCAGCGACGAGCAGTACTTC
. many TRBJ1-2 TRBV7-2 CASSQDRRYGYTF TGTGCCAGCAGCCAAGACAGACGTTATGGCTACACCTTC
. . TRBJ2-1 TRBV6-1 CASSEAGRRYNEQFF TGTGCCAGCAGTGAAGCGGGGCGCCGATACAATGAGCAGTTCTTC
. few TRBJ2-7 TRBV9 CASGAGPYEQYF TGTGCCAGCGGGGCCGGCCCTTACGAGCAGTACTTC
. . TRBJ1-5 TRBV7-8 CASTLGRNQPQHF TGTGCCAGCACCTTGGGACGCAATCAGCCCCAGCATTTT
. few TRBJ1-1 TRBV2 CASSEYATVNTEAFF TGTGCCAGCAGTGAATACGCGACGGTCAACACTGAAGCTTTCTTT
. few TRBJ2-5 TRBV7-9 CASSLADHHGTQYF TGTGCCAGCAGCTTAGCGGACCACCATGGGACCCAGTACTTC
TRBD1 many TRBJ1-4 TRBV5-4 CASSLPGQGNEKLFF TGTGCCAGCAGCTTGCCGGGACAGGGGAATGAAAAACTGTTTTTT
. . TRBJ2-5 TRBV28 CASLAMGRETQYF TGTGCCTCGCTAGCGATGGGTAGGGAGACCCAGTACTTC
. few TRBJ2-2 TRBV5-5 CASSLGAGQNTGELFF TGTGCCAGCAGCTTAGGTGCGGGACAGAACACCGGGGAGCTGTTTTTT
. . TRBJ1-5 TRBV5-4 CASSLAGNNQPQHF TGTGCCAGCAGCTTGGCGGGAAACAATCAGCCCCAGCATTTT
. . TRBJ2-7 TRBV7-9 CASRGEQYF TGTGCCAGCCGGGGGGAGCAGTACTTC
TRBD2 . TRBJ2-5 TRBV5-1 CASSRQGTAGPSGRAETQYF TGCGCCAGCAGCCGCCAGGGGACTGCCGGACCTAGCGGGAGGGCGGAGACCCAGTACTTC
. many TRBJ1-4 TRBV13 CASSLQGTNEKLFF TGTGCCAGCAGCCTCCAGGGGACTAATGAAAAACTGTTTTTT
TRBD1 . TRBJ2-7 TRBV18 CASSHTGTGLHEQYF TGTGCCAGCTCACATACCGGGACAGGGCTCCACGAGCAGTACTTC
. few TRBJ2-1 TRBV7-9 CASSNGTPGRGEQFF TGTGCCAGCAGCAACGGGACACCTGGGAGGGGTGAGCAGTTCTTC
. . TRBJ2-3 TRBV19 CASSPASDTQYF TGTGCCAGTAGTCCAGCATCAGATACGCAGTATTTT
TRBD2 . TRBJ2-5 TRBV7-9 CASSPGLAGVTRGQETQYF TGTGCCAGCAGCCCCGGACTAGCGGGAGTAACGAGGGGGCAAGAGACCCAGTACTTC
TRBD1 . TRBJ1-1 TRBV18 CASSPGTGLDTEAFF TGTGCCAGCTCACCCGGGACAGGGTTGGACACTGAAGCTTTCTTT
TRBD1 few TRBJ2-5 TRBV6-6 CASSQPGQGEETQYF TGTGCCAGCAGTCAACCGGGACAGGGGGAAGAGACCCAGTACTTC
. . TRBJ2-7 TRBV11-2 CASSSFQGIGLYF TGTGCCAGCAGCTCGTTCCAGGGTATAGGGCTGTACTTC